Below are 20 T cell receptor beta chains sequenced from a single sample in a study of ipilimumab plus nivolumab after autologous stem cell transplantation. Clones were sequenced by immunoSEQ multiplex PCR, and TCRdb holds only the in-frame ones, with some missing. The data hold 77,000 or so clones, with 65% to 85% observed a single time. Sequencing was performed on PBMCs, taken in a trial of ipilimumab plus nivolumab as post-transplant consolidation. Receptor source: a male donor with diffuse large B-cell lymphoma.

This clone was detected a few times. CDR3 bases: TGTGCCAGTAGGGATGGACAGGGGGGATCCTACGAGCAGTACTTC. Translation gives CASRDGQGGSYEQYF. J is TRBJ2-7 and V is TRBV19; 10 nucleotides line up with TRBD1. Germline V gene lookup returns CDR1 LNHDA and CDR2 SQIVND (reference sequence). The CDR3 sequence is 15 residues long. The V segment lost 6 bases and the J segment 1 base; nucleotides outside the gene matches: 6.

The V gene is TRBV7-8, the J gene TRBJ1-5; unclear D gene. Germline CDR1 reads SGHVS; CDR2 reads FQNEAQ. The CDR3 length is 14 residues. V lost 5 bases to trimming and J lost 0 bases, with 8 bases between them. The CDR3 bases are TGTGCCAGCAGCCAAGGGAATAGCAATCAGCCCCAGCATTTT. This encodes CASSQGNSNQPQHF.

The chain recombines TRBV4-3 with TRBJ2-3; the D gene is possibly TRBD2 (7 bases). The V gene's germline CDR1 is LGHNA and CDR2 YSLEER. This CDR3 is 16 amino acids long. The V end was cut by 0 bases, the J end by 2 bases, with 12 bases between. In DNA, the CDR3 is TGCGCCAGCAGCCAAGATAAGGGGGGGACCACAGATACGCAGTATTTT. Translated, it gives CASSQDKGGTTDTQYF.

In its sample, this clone was seen once. The chain joins TRBV9 to TRBJ2-4; the D gene is possibly TRBD2 (6 bases). Germline V CDR1 and CDR2: SGDLS, YYNGEE. V was pared by 4 bases and J by 5 bases, with 19 bases between. This CDR3 spans 16 amino acids. CDR3 sequence: CASSSPRPGEENIQYF. The CDR3 region has the DNA TGTGCCAGCAGCTCGCCGAGACCGGGGGAAGAAAACATTCAGTACTTC. Complete variable domain (other parts from reference TRBV9 and TRBJ2-4): DSGVTQTPKHLITATGQRVTLRCSPRSGDLSVYWYQQSLDQGLQFLIQYYNGEERAKGNILERFSAQQFPDLHSELNLSSLELGDSALYFCASSSPRPGEENIQYFGAGTRLSVL.

This sequence joins TRBV5-6 and TRBJ1-4; D remains unclear. The CDR3 is made up of 13 amino acids. Trimming removed 2 bases at V and 8 bases at J, with 10 bases between. Germline CDR1 SGHDT, CDR2 YYEEEE. The CDR3 DNA reads TGTGCCAGCAGCTTTGGGGTACAGGAAAAACTGTTTTTT. As protein: CASSFGVQEKLFF.

The chain combines TRBV27 with TRBJ2-6; 8 positions agree with TRBD1. The germline gives CDR1 MNHEY, CDR2 SMNVEV (reference sequence). V dropped 4 bases and J dropped 4; count of bases not matched to a gene: 6. This CDR3 is 16 amino acids long. CDR3 nucleotide sequence: TGTGCCAGCAGTTCCCAGGGGGCGGTAGGGGCCAACGTCCTGACTTTC. Protein: CASSSQGAVGANVLTF. Based on the CDR3 plus reference TRBV27 and TRBJ2-6, the full variable domain is EAQVTQNPRYLITVTGKKLTVTCSQNMNHEYMSWYRQDPGLGLRQIYYSMNVEVTDKGDVPEGYKVSRKEKRNFPLILESPSPNQTSLYFCASSSQGAVGANVLTFGAGSRLTVL.

Details on this clone: In the same sample, other DNA sequences code for this CDR3. The chain employs TRBV5-1 and TRBJ2-3; perhaps TRBD2 as D (5 bases). From germline, CDR1 is SGHRS and CDR2 YFSETQ. Trimming cost V 1 base and J 2 bases, with 8 bases left between them. The CDR3 covers 14 residues. The CDR3: CASSLRGDTDTQYF. CDR3 DNA sequence: TGCGCCAGCAGCTTGCGGGGAGACACAGATACGCAGTATTTT.

This sequence joins TRBV4-2 and TRBJ2-5, with D tentatively TRBD2 (6 bases). Germline values: CDR1 LGHNA, CDR2 YNFKEQ. Deletions cut 2 bases from V and 3 bases from J, with 10 bases between. The CDR3 spans 14 residues. The DNA of the CDR3 is TGTGCCAGCAGCCAAAGACTAGTCGAAGAGACCCAGTACTTC. Its translation is CASSQRLVEETQYF.

J is TRBJ2-2 and V is TRBV9, with D possibly matching TRBD1 (6 bases). The CDR3 has 15 amino acids. Trimming pared 4 bases from V and 3 bases from J, leaving 13 bases between. CDR1 SGDLS and CDR2 YYNGEE come from the germline V gene. CDR3 nucleotides: TGTGCCAGCAGCTCAGGACAGTGGGACACCGGGGAGCTGTTTTTT. It yields the protein CASSSGQWDTGELFF.

The chain employs TRBV27 and TRBJ2-3; TRBD1 is a possible D gene (6 bases). The CDR3 has 17 residues. Trimming shortened V by 3 bases and J by 5 bases, and 21 bases separated the two germline ends. Germline values: CDR1 MNHEY, CDR2 SMNVEV (reference sequence). The CDR3 here is CASSLRSYRVEGDTQYF. The CDR3 DNA reads as TGTGCCAGCAGTTTGCGATCTTACAGGGTTGAGGGAGATACGCAGTATTTT.

This clone was observed once. This chain joins TRBV6-6 and TRBJ1-5; TRBD1 is a possible D gene (5 bases). The length of the CDR3 is 13 residues. Trimming removed 7 bases at V and 3 bases at J, with 10 bases between. Germline V gene lookup returns CDR1 MNHNY and CDR2 SVGAGI (reference sequence). As DNA, the CDR3 is TGTGCCAGCACGGGCAGGGTCAATCAGCCCCAGCATTTT. Translation gives CASTGRVNQPQHF.

The gene calls are TRBV5-1 and TRBJ1-3, with a tentative D call TRBD1 (5 bases). Germline CDR1 is SGHRS and CDR2 is YFSETQ. The length of the CDR3 is 14 residues. Trimming shortened V by 0 bases and J by 4 bases, and 8 bases separated the two germline ends. Here the CDR3 reads CASSLGQGGNTIYF. The CDR3 coding sequence is TGCGCCAGCAGCTTGGGGCAGGGCGGAAACACCATATATTTT.

The J gene is TRBJ1-2, the V gene TRBV7-9; perhaps TRBD1 as D (5 bases). Germline CDR1 SEHNR, CDR2 FQNEAQ (reference sequence). The length of the CDR3 is 12 residues. V lost 5 bases to trimming and J lost 8 bases, with 12 bases between them. The CDR3 sequence is CASSPQGEGYTF. DNA for the CDR3: TGTGCCAGCAGCCCCCAGGGCGAAGGCTACACCTTC.

This rearrangement joins TRBV6-5 to TRBJ1-5, with unresolved D. Germline values: CDR1 MNHEY, CDR2 SVGAGI. Trimming removed 3 bases from V and 5 bases from J, with 5 bases in between. The CDR3 is 12 residues long. The CDR3 DNA reads TGTGCCAGCAGTTATCCCCATCAGCCCCAGCATTTT. Its translation is CASSYPHQPQHF.

The rearrangement joins TRBV10-3 to TRBJ2-4, with D maybe TRBD2 (7 bases). The CDR3 has 17 residues. Germline V gene data show CDR1 as ENHRY and CDR2 as SYGVKD. Trimming shortened V by 6 bases and J by 0 bases, and 18 bases separated the two germline ends. The CDR3 reads CAISPAIGGAAKNIQYF. The CDR3 DNA is TGTGCCATCAGCCCCGCGATTGGGGGGGCAGCCAAAAACATTCAGTACTTC.

The genes are TRBV5-4 and TRBJ2-7; TRBD2 agrees at 12 bases. The junction had 7 bases not matched to a gene; V was cut back by 4 bases and J by 5 bases. The CDR3 consists of 15 residues. Germline V CDR1 and CDR2: SGHNT, YYREEE (reference sequence). The chain's CDR3 is CASSEGLAGINEQYF. CDR3 DNA: TGTGCCAGCAGCGAAGGACTAGCGGGGATAAACGAGCAGTACTTC.

This clone has a handful of counts. The chain combines TRBV6-1 with TRBJ1-2; D gene uncertain. The germline V gene encodes CDR1 MNHNS and CDR2 SASEGT. The CDR3 is made up of 12 amino acids. Trimming pared 6 bases from V and 6 bases from J, leaving 11 bases between. The CDR3 coding sequence is TGTGCCAGCAGGCCCAATAAGGATGGCTACACCTTC. Its protein product is CASRPNKDGYTF.

The V gene is TRBV4-1, the J gene TRBJ1-5; D gene unclear. V was pared by 2 bases and J by 0 bases, with 17 bases between. The CDR3 is made up of 18 amino acids. Germline V gives CDR1 MGHRA, CDR2 YSYEKL. The CDR3 sequence: CASSQNFLRKYSNQPQHF. The CDR3, as DNA: TGCGCCAGCAGCCAAAACTTCCTTCGCAAATATAGCAATCAGCCCCAGCATTTT.

The J gene is TRBJ1-1, the V gene TRBV2; D is uncertain. From germline, CDR1 is SNHLY and CDR2 FYNNEI. CDR3 length: 13 amino acids. The germline V and J ends were trimmed by 4 bases and 1 base, with 7 bases remaining between them. This CDR3 reads CASSADGNTEAFF. The CDR3 DNA reads as TGTGCCAGCAGTGCGGACGGGAACACTGAAGCTTTCTTT.

V gene TRBV10-2 combines with J gene TRBJ2-1, with 16 bases identical to TRBD2. J was trimmed by 7 bases and V by 6 bases; bases with no gene match: 6. The germline V gene has CDR1 WSHSY and CDR2 SAAADI. The CDR3 is made up of 16 amino acids. The CDR3 region is CASRGLAGGPGNEQFF. The CDR3 DNA reads TGCGCCAGCAGGGGACTAGCGGGGGGGCCCGGGAATGAGCAGTTCTTC.